The 29 T cell receptor beta chains below were found in one sample sequenced in a study of cytomegalovirus exposure and HLA in healthy donors. PCR employed 60 Vbeta and 13 Jbeta primers. Measured with immunoSEQ multiplex PCR; TCRdb has only the in-frame clones, and not every one. The data contain approximately 110,000 clones, over 60% of them singletons. Sequenced material: PBMCs. The source of these receptors is a female donor in good health and CMV-seropositive.

The chain combines TRBV4-1 with TRBJ2-7, with D perhaps matching TRBD2 (6 bases). Trimming pared 4 bases from V and 1 base from J, leaving 14 bases between. Germline CDR1 is MGHRA and CDR2 is YSYEKL. The CDR3 loop spans 15 amino acids. For the CDR3, the DNA is TGCGCCAGCAGCCTCTCTAGCGTTAGGTCCTACGAGCAGTACTTC. It specifies CASSLSSVRSYEQYF.

The V and J genes are TRBV6-1 and TRBJ1-2; no clear D gene. The V end lost 3 bases, the J end lost 5 bases, and 13 bases lay between the germline ends. Germline loops: CDR1 MNHNS, CDR2 SASEGT. This CDR3 spans 14 amino acids. CDR3 region: CASSEGTVLYGYTF. CDR3 nucleotide sequence: TGTGCCAGCAGTGAGGGCACCGTGTTGTATGGCTACACCTTC.

The rearrangement uses TRBV2 and TRBJ2-1, with 7 bases lining up with TRBD2. The CDR3 is 15 residues long. In germline, CDR1 is SNHLY, CDR2 FYNNEI. The J segment lost 4 bases and the V segment lost 2 bases, leaving 5 bases of the junction unmatched. For the CDR3, the DNA is TGTGCCAGCAGTGAACAACTAGCGAAATACAATGAGCAGTTCTTC. Translation: CASSEQLAKYNEQFF.

This clone appeared once. V is TRBV5-6 and J is TRBJ2-7, with 7 bases lining up with TRBD1. J was trimmed by 3 bases and V by 2 bases; bases with no gene match: 11. The CDR3 covers 16 residues. Germline assignment: CDR1 SGHDT and CDR2 YYEEEE. CDR3 region: CASSFSKGTDRYEQYF. The CDR3 DNA reads as TGTGCCAGCAGCTTTTCAAAGGGGACAGATCGCTACGAGCAGTACTTC.

The gene calls are TRBV5-5 and TRBJ2-4, with 9 positions matching TRBD1. V lost 3 bases to trimming and J lost 0 bases; unmatched junction nucleotides: 10. This CDR3 is 18 amino acids long. Germline V gene sequence: CDR1 SGHKS, CDR2 YYEKEE (reference sequence). This chain's CDR3 is CASSWGPGQGGAKNIQYF. For the CDR3, the DNA is TGTGCCAGCAGCTGGGGTCCGGGACAGGGAGGAGCCAAAAACATTCAGTACTTC.

The chain has TRBV10-3 and TRBJ2-7; weak D call: TRBD1 (6 bases). Trimming left V 3 bases short and J 7 bases short, with 10 bases between. Germline-derived CDR1 and CDR2 are ENHRY and SYGVKD. CDR3 length equals 12 residues. This CDR3 reads CAISEQGLEQYF. The CDR3 DNA reads as TGTGCCATCAGTGAACAGGGCTTGGAGCAGTACTTC.

V and J are TRBV28 and TRBJ1-4; D unresolved. CDR3 size: 14 residues. Trimming pared 5 bases from V and 6 bases from J, leaving 13 bases between. Looked up from germline, CDR1 is MDHEN and CDR2 is SYDVKM. This chain's CDR3 is CASSPPVVDEKLFF. The CDR3 DNA is TGTGCCAGCAGTCCCCCGGTGGTCGATGAAAAACTGTTTTTT.

CDR3 region: CASSPGWGRNTIYF. The CDR3 DNA is TGTGCCAGCAGCCCGGGATGGGGAAGAAACACCATATATTTT. The V call is TRBV11-2, the J call TRBJ1-3; D remains unclear. The CDR3 totals 14 residues. The germline V gene encodes CDR1 SGHAT and CDR2 FQNNGV. V lost 5 bases and J lost 5, with 13 bases in between.

The chain links TRBV4-1 to TRBJ2-1, with D perhaps TRBD2 (6 bases). The germline CDR1 and CDR2 sequences are MGHRA and YSYEKL. V was shortened by 3 bases and J by 3 bases, with 15 bases between the two germline ends. The CDR3 spans 16 residues. CDR3 in amino acids: CASSQLRGEVYNEQFF. The CDR3 DNA reads as TGCGCCAGCAGCCAGTTACGTGGGGAGGTCTACAATGAGCAGTTCTTC.

The chain recombines TRBV19 with TRBJ2-4; D not certain. The V gene's germline CDR1 is LNHDA and CDR2 SQIVND (reference sequence). V lost 6 bases and J 0 bases, leaving 12 bases between the germline ends. This CDR3 is 15 amino acids long. Written as DNA, the CDR3 is TGTGCCAGTAGCCCCCTCGTTTTAGCCAAAAACATTCAGTACTTC. Protein product: CASSPLVLAKNIQYF. Full variable domain (remainder filled in from reference TRBV19 and TRBJ2-4): DGGITQSPKYLFRKEGQNVTLSCEQNLNHDAMYWYRQDPGQGLRLIYYSQIVNDFQKGDIAEGYSVSREKKESFPLTVTSAQKNPTAFYLCASSPLVLAKNIQYFGAGTRLSVL.

This clone was seen just once. CDR3 protein: CASTGGQIFTQSNQPQHF. The CDR3, as DNA: TGTGCCAGTACTGGGGGACAGATATTTACACAAAGCAATCAGCCCCAGCATTTT. J is TRBJ1-5 and V is TRBV19, with 7 positions matching TRBD1. The germline V gene encodes CDR1 LNHDA and CDR2 SQIVND (reference sequence). Unmatched junction bases numbered 16, after V lost 7 bases and J lost 1 base. The CDR3 is made up of 18 amino acids.

The rearrangement joins TRBV5-5 to TRBJ1-1, with D possibly matching TRBD1 (6 bases). This CDR3 is 15 amino acids long. V was pared by 7 bases and J by 0 bases, with 16 bases between. Germline CDR1 is SGHKS and CDR2 is YYEKEE (reference sequence). CDR3 sequence (DNA): TGTGCCAGCCAAACCGGGGGGGCGGTGAACACTGAAGCTTTCTTT. It encodes CASQTGGAVNTEAFF.

CDR3 coding DNA: TGTGCCAGCAGCGCGACAGGGGGGATAGGTTCACCCCTCCACTTT. Amino acids: CASSATGGIGSPLHF. The rearrangement uses TRBV7-2 and TRBJ1-6, with TRBD1 identical over 9 bases. Per germline, CDR1 SGHTA and CDR2 FQGNSA. V shed 5 bases and J 9 bases; nucleotides not matched to a gene: 8. The CDR3 extends over 15 amino acids.

The chain carries TRBV30 and TRBJ1-2; D is undetermined. The CDR3 extends over 11 amino acids. Germline V gene sequence: CDR1 GTSNPN, CDR2 SVGIG (reference sequence). Trimming removed 2 bases from V and 13 bases from J, with 14 bases in between. The CDR3 reads CAWSPAGVGTF. The CDR3 DNA reads as TGTGCCTGGAGTCCCGCCGGGGTCGGCACCTTC.

This clone was picked up one time. The chain carries TRBV28 and TRBJ2-5; D gene unclear. Germline V gives CDR1 MDHEN, CDR2 SYDVKM. Deletions cut 3 bases from V and 5 bases from J, with 4 bases between. The CDR3 is made up of 11 amino acids. This CDR3 reads CASSFIETQYF. The CDR3 nucleotides are TGTGCCAGCAGTTTTATCGAGACCCAGTACTTC.

The chain is built from TRBV5-8 and TRBJ2-1; 8 bases line up with TRBD1. V shed 4 bases and J 1 base; nucleotides not matched to a gene: 7. Per the germline V gene, CDR1 is SGHTS and CDR2 is YDEGEE. The CDR3 has 16 residues. For the CDR3, the DNA is TGTGCCAGCAGCCAGTACCAGGGGGCTTCCTACAATGAGCAGTTCTTC. Its protein is CASSQYQGASYNEQFF.

The chain uses TRBV6-1 and TRBJ1-2; D call uncertain. V was pared by 8 bases and J by 0 bases, with 7 bases between. The germline gives CDR1 MNHNS, CDR2 SASEGT. The CDR3 is 12 amino acids. The CDR3 is CASRQANYGYTF. DNA for the CDR3: TGTGCCAGCCGGCAGGCTAACTATGGCTACACCTTC.

This chain links TRBV5-8 with TRBJ1-2, with D perhaps matching TRBD1 (6 bases). CDR3 size: 16 residues. CDR1 and CDR2 (germline): SGHTS, YDEGEE. V lost 3 bases and J lost 2, with 17 bases in between. The DNA for the CDR3 is TGTGCCAGCAGCTCCCAGGGGATCGGTGAAAACTATGGCTACACCTTC. This translates into CASSSQGIGENYGYTF.

The V and J genes are TRBV30 and TRBJ1-5, with TRBD1 identical over 9 bases. The length of the CDR3 is 16 residues. CDR1 is GTSNPN, CDR2 SVGIG, per germline (reference sequence). V trimming: 2 bases; J trimming: 5 bases; junction bases outside the gene matches: 10. Here the CDR3 reads CAWSSPGQGFHQPQHF. The DNA for the CDR3 is TGTGCCTGGAGTTCACCGGGACAGGGTTTTCATCAGCCCCAGCATTTT.

The chain combines TRBV28 with TRBJ1-1, with D possibly matching TRBD1 (6 bases). V lost 7 bases, J lost 1 base, and 16 bases lay in between. Per germline, CDR1 MDHEN and CDR2 SYDVKM. The CDR3 totals 15 residues. Written as DNA, the CDR3 is TGTGCCAGCACCCTGGGGGGGGCGGGGAACACTGAAGCTTTCTTT. Translated, it gives CASTLGGAGNTEAFF.

The count of this clone is one. This chain uses TRBV7-2 with TRBJ1-2, with unresolved D. V was trimmed by 6 bases and J by 14 bases, leaving 16 bases between them. Germline CDR1 and CDR2: SGHTA and FQGNSA. CDR3 length: 11 amino acids. The CDR3 spells CASRSLREYTF. CDR3 DNA sequence: TGTGCCAGCAGGTCTCTTCGGGAGTATACCTTC.

This chain links TRBV7-6 with TRBJ2-3; 7 positions match TRBD1. After removal of 5 bases from V and 2 bases from J, the junction contained 4 bases not matched to a gene. This CDR3 contains 14 residues. The germline V gene has CDR1 SGHVS and CDR2 FNYEAQ. CDR3 bases: TGTGCCAGCAGCCCGGGACAGCCCACAGATACGCAGTATTTT. Translating it yields CASSPGQPTDTQYF.

This chain links TRBV19 with TRBJ2-5; 12 nucleotides line up with TRBD2. The V segment lost 6 bases and the J segment 5 bases; nucleotides outside the gene matches: 4. CDR1 is LNHDA, CDR2 SQIVND, per germline (reference sequence). The length of the CDR3 is 14 residues. CDR3 DNA sequence: TGTGCCAGTAGGACACTAGCGGGGGGTGAGACCCAGTACTTC. It encodes CASRTLAGGETQYF. Full variable domain (outside the CDR3, taken from reference TRBV19 and TRBJ2-5): DGGITQSPKYLFRKEGQNVTLSCEQNLNHDAMYWYRQDPGQGLRLIYYSQIVNDFQKGDIAEGYSVSREKKESFPLTVTSAQKNPTAFYLCASRTLAGGETQYFGPGTRLLVL.

J is TRBJ2-3 and V is TRBV11-2, with TRBD2 matching over 8 bases. The germline CDR1 and CDR2 sequences are SGHAT and FQNNGV. The CDR3 contains 18 residues. With 5 bases clipped from V and 1 base from J, the junction kept 14 bases outside the gene matches. The CDR3 protein is CASSPRLSRLARTDTQYF. In nucleotides, the CDR3 is TGTGCCAGCAGCCCCCGTCTTTCTCGACTAGCGCGCACAGATACGCAGTATTTT. Full variable domain (rest looked up from reference TRBV11-2 and TRBJ2-3): EAGVAQSPRYKIIEKRQSVAFWCNPISGHATLYWYQQILGQGPKLLIQFQNNGVVDDSQLPKDRFSAERLKGVDSTLKIQPAKLEDSAVYLCASSPRLSRLARTDTQYFGPGTRLTVL.

This clone was picked up a small number of times. This chain uses TRBV4-1 with TRBJ1-5; no definite D call. This CDR3 comprises 13 residues. V was trimmed by 4 bases and J by 3 bases, leaving 7 bases between them. Germline V lookup: CDR1 MGHRA, CDR2 YSYEKL. The CDR3 sequence: CASSRALNQPQHF. The CDR3 nucleotides are TGCGCCAGCAGCCGGGCCCTCAATCAGCCCCAGCATTTT.

The sample holds a few counts of this clone. The chain has TRBV2 and TRBJ2-1; D ambiguous. Trimming cost V 4 bases and J 8 bases, with 12 bases left between them. The CDR3 is made up of 13 amino acids. In germline, CDR1 is SNHLY, CDR2 FYNNEI. The DNA of the CDR3 is TGTGCCAGCAGTGCGGTTACTAACTATGAGCAGTTCTTC. Its protein is CASSAVTNYEQFF. The full variable domain, with the rest looked up from reference TRBV2 and TRBJ2-1, is EPEVTQTPSHQVTQMGQEVILRCVPISNHLYFYWYRQILGQKVEFLVSFYNNEISEKSEIFDDQFSVERPDGSNFTLKIRSTKLEDSAMYFCASSAVTNYEQFFGPGTRLTVL.

J is TRBJ2-7 and V is TRBV5-1; D possibly corresponds to TRBD1 (6 bases). The CDR3 is 14 amino acids. Trimming cost V 2 bases and J 3 bases, with 12 bases left between them. Germline CDR1 reads SGHRS; CDR2 reads YFSETQ. The CDR3 protein is CASSLQGPIYEQYF. DNA for the CDR3: TGCGCCAGCAGCTTACAGGGCCCTATCTACGAGCAGTACTTC.

This chain joins TRBV5-5 and TRBJ1-4; 8 bases are a match to TRBD1. The CDR3 is 16 amino acids. Germline V gene data show CDR1 as SGHKS and CDR2 as YYEKEE (reference sequence). V was pared by 4 bases and J by 7 bases, with 12 bases of the junction left unmatched. CDR3 bases: TGTGCCAGCAGCGGACTAAACAGGGGGAGCGGTGAAAAACTGTTTTTT. This encodes CASSGLNRGSGEKLFF. The complete variable domain, with remaining parts taken from reference TRBV5-5 and TRBJ1-4, reads DAGVTQSPTHLIKTRGQQVTLRCSPISGHKSVSWYQQVLGQGPQFIFQYYEKEERGRGNFPDRFSARQFPNYSSELNVNALLLGDSALYLCASSGLNRGSGEKLFFGSGTQLSVL.

The V and J genes are TRBV27 and TRBJ2-7, with TRBD2 as a possible D gene (6 bases). From germline, CDR1 is MNHEY and CDR2 SMNVEV (reference sequence). CDR3 length: 16 residues. The V gene lost 4 bases and the J gene lost 1 base, with 17 bases spanning the gap. CDR3 in amino acids: CASSSGPGGASYEQYF. The CDR3 DNA follows: TGTGCCAGCAGTTCCGGCCCCGGCGGGGCTTCCTACGAGCAGTACTTC.